This TCR beta chain came from a study of human T cells and chemical hapten exposure. This CDR3 comprises 13 residues. The germline gives CDR1 MDHEN, CDR2 SYDVKM. The ends were cut back, 6 bases at V and 2 bases at J, with 11 bases in the middle. This clonotype was found many times. TCRdb reprocessed the RACE reads with MiXCR, giving one entry per CDR3 protein. The sample has 240,000 or so distinct CDR3 sequences; approximately 8.6% are singletons. The time point denotes: pre-sensitization, week 0. As for treatment: therapeutic diphenylcyclopropenone sensitization with weekly scalp DPC. This TCR came from a woman aged 40 to 55 with alopecia areata. Some clones in this sample may be carry-over from other donors' samples. The source material was whole blood, sampled in connection with sensitization to the hapten diphenylcyclopropenone (DPC). The chain is built from TRBV28 and TRBJ2-7, with D tentatively TRBD1 (5 bases). CDR3 sequence reads: CASRWTDTYEQYF. In DNA, the CDR3 is TGTGCCAGCAGATGGACGGACACCTACGAGCAGTACTTC.